This TCR beta chain was documented in a study of blood T cells in healthy people across ages (dated by TCRdb to between 2015 and 2016). Concerning the study at large: Template switching captured roughly one uniquely barcoded TCR beta cDNA molecule per two T cells in model experiments. Age-related changes in TCR beta repertoire diversity were measured in the study by deep sequencing normalized with unique cDNA molecular identifiers. The donors were divided into four age groups: young (average around 15 years), middle-aged (about 41), aged (approximately 62) and long-lived (around 80). To avoid experimental bias, donors of different ages were randomly spread across the sequencing lanes. For two donors (one aged 18 to 30 and one aged 80 or older), the study analyzed two additional independent replicas of 1 million unique cDNA reads from the same blood draw.

Concerning this clonotype: No cognate antigen has been identified for it. There are no base qualities to consult, and no much larger clone falls within one base.

CDR1 SQVTM and CDR2 ANQGSEA are derived from the germline V gene. From its cysteine to its phenylalanine, the CDR3 spans 16 amino acids. This entry keeps only the CDR3 DNA: 48 bases, framed from base 1. Clipping removes 6 bases from V and 1 base from J, with 11 as the unmatched junction base count. Library construction relied on 5' RACE. For sequencing, an Illumina HiSeq 2500 was employed. A second roughly 6 to 11 cycle PCR used a sample-barcoded 5' primer and a J-beta primer mix. A unique molecular identifier was introduced onto each TCR beta cDNA molecule by a template-switch 5' adaptor carrying 12 random nucleotides. Each sample yielded at least 2.5 million CDR3-containing paired-end reads. First-strand cDNA was synthesized from all RNA with the Mint cDNA synthesis kit, primed by a TRBC-specific oligonucleotide. Following uracil-DNA glycosylase treatment, all cDNA underwent a first 18-cycle PCR with the universal primers M1SS and BC2_uni_R. Regarding the original processing steps: For normalization, 1 million high-quality reads, each with a distinct molecular identifier, were randomly selected from each sample. Instead of being binned into consensus sequences, reads that shared molecular identifiers were thrown out. MiTCR, run with a Q25 quality threshold and the strictest error-elimination algorithm, handled CDR3 identification, clonotype clustering and error correction. A nonparametric unseen species model with Euler transformation was used to estimate lower-bound total TCR beta diversity. Using fastp trimming at Q25 and MiXCR clonotype assembly, TCRdb reanalyzed the public sequencing data and kept in-frame beta chains. CDR3 protein sequences are deduplicated, and each keeps its most common genes and DNA. These V and J calls rely on TCRdb rather than the paper's analysis. The sample yields 550,000 to 750,000 distinct CDR3 sequences; around 20% were counted once. The top ten hold 3.5% to 4% of the sample.

Systemically healthy Caucasian individuals from Russia, approximately 39 in total and aged roughly 6 to 100 years, were included as donors. Around 9.7 milliliters of peripheral blood were collected from each donor into EDTA-treated Vacutainer tubes. PBMCs were isolated by Ficoll-Paque density-gradient centrifugation, with at least 6 million obtained per sample. Trizol reagent was used to extract total RNA from the PBMCs, yielding at least 5 micrograms per sample. The percentages of naive CD45RAhigh/CD27high T cells were determined by flow cytometry on a PBMC aliquot from every donor. What the authors observed across the whole study: Compared with the aged group, more naive CD4+ T cells, fewer expanded clones and increased TCR diversity were shown by the long-lived group, suggesting age selection. Total diversity estimates from one million sequenced T cells were considered lower bounds and underestimates. The CMV infection status of donors was not known, potentially confounding age-related changes in expanded clonotypes. The percentage of naive T cells measured by flow cytometry correlated strongly with observed TCR beta diversity. Since profiling was done on bulk unsorted PBMCs, naive and antigen-experienced compartments could not be conclusively compared. As age increased, observed TCR beta diversity per million T cells dropped in a roughly linear way, and a significant reduction was already evident by age 40.

Sequencing input: blood. The chain was built from TRBV29-1 and TRBJ2-1; 8 bases in between match TRBD2. The clonotype originates from a man aged 70-80 years in good health. Here is the DNA: TGCAGCGTGGGGACTAGTTTGCCGGAGTCCTACAATGAGCAGTTCTTC. This encodes CSVGTSLPESYNEQFF.